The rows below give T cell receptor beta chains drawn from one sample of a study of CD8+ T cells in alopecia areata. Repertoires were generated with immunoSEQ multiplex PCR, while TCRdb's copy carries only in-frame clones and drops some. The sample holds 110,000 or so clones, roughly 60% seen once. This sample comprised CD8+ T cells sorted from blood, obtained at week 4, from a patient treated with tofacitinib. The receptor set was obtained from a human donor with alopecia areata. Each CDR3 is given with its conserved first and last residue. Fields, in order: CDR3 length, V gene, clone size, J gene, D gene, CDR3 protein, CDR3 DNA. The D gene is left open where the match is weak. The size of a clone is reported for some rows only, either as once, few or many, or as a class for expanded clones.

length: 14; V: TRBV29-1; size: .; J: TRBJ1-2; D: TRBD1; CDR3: CSAFGDRGIRGYTF; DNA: TGCAGCGCCTTTGGGGACAGGGGGATCCGTGGCTACACCTTC
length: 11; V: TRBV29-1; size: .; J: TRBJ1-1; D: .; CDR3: CSVSDYTEAFF; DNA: TGCAGCGTCTCGGACTACACTGAAGCTTTCTTT
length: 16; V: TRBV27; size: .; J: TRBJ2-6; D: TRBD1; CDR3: CASRATGTGGANVLTF; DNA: TGTGCCAGCAGGGCGACAGGGACCGGGGGGGCCAACGTCCTGACTTTC
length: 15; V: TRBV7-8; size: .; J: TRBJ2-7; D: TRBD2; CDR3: CASNPEAGLGFEQYF; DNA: TGTGCCAGCAACCCCGAGGCGGGACTAGGATTCGAGCAGTACTTC
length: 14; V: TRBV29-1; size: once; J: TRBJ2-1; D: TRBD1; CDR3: CSVVGQDGYNEQFF; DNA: TGCAGCGTTGTGGGACAGGATGGGTACAATGAGCAGTTCTTC
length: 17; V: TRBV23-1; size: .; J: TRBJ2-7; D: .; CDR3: CASSQAVDPLPIKWQYF; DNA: TGCGCCAGCAGTCAAGCCGTCGATCCCTTACCTATCAAGTGGCAGTACTTC
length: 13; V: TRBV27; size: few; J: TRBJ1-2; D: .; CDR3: CASSSRQEYGYTF; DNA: TGTGCCAGCAGTTCCAGACAGGAATATGGCTACACCTTC
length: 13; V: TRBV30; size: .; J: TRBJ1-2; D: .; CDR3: CAWSPDVNYGYTF; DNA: TGTGCCTGGAGCCCCGATGTTAACTATGGCTACACCTTC
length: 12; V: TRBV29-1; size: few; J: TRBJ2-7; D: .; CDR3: CSVEGDGAEQYF; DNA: TGCAGCGTAGAAGGGGATGGTGCCGAGCAGTACTTC
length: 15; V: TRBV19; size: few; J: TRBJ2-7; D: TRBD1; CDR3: CASSILTGIYYEQYF; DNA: TGTGCCAGTAGTATCTTGACAGGGATTTATTACGAGCAGTACTTC
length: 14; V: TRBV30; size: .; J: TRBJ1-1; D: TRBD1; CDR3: CAWGSEGADTEAFF; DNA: TGTGCCTGGGGCTCGGAGGGGGCAGACACTGAAGCTTTCTTT
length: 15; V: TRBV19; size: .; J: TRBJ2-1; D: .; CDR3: CASSIRKYEYNEQFF; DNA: TGTGCCAGTAGTATCAGAAAGTATGAGTACAATGAGCAGTTCTTC
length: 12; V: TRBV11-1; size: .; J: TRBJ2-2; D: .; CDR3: CASSVSTGELFF; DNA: TGTGCCAGCAGCGTCAGCACCGGGGAGCTGTTTTTT
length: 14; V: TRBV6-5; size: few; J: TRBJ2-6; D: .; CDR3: CASSYFSGANVLTF; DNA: TGTGCCAGCAGTTACTTTTCTGGGGCCAACGTCCTGACTTTC
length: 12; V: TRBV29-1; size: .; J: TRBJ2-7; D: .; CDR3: CSVAPGEYEQYF; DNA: TGCAGCGTTGCCCCAGGGGAGTACGAGCAGTACTTC
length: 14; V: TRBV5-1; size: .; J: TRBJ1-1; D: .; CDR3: CASSWTDMNTEAFF; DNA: TGCGCCAGCAGCTGGACCGACATGAACACTGAAGCTTTCTTT
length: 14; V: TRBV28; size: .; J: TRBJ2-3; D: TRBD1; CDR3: CASWGQTSTDTQYF; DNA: TGTGCCAGCTGGGGACAGACTAGCACAGATACGCAGTATTTT
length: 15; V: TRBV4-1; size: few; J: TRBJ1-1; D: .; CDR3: CASSQDIGVNTEAFF; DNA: TGCGCCAGCAGCCAAGATATCGGGGTGAACACTGAAGCTTTCTTT
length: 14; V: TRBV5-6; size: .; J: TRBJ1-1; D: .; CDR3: CASSLAFGGTEAFF; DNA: TGTGCCAGCAGCTTGGCGTTTGGCGGCACTGAAGCTTTCTTT
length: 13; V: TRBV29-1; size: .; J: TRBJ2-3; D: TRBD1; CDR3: CSVEGQGADTQYF; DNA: TGCAGCGTTGAGGGACAGGGGGCAGATACGCAGTATTTT
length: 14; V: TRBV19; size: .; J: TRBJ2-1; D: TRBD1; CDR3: CASKEQGAYNEQFF; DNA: TGTGCCAGTAAGGAGCAGGGGGCATACAATGAGCAGTTCTTC
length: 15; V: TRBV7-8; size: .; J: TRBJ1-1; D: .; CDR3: CASSLRVLPGAEAFF; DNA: TGTGCCAGCAGCTTAAGGGTGCTCCCCGGGGCTGAAGCTTTCTTT
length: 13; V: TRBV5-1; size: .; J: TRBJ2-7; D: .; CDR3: CASSLATSYEQYF; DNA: TGCGCCAGCAGCTTGGCGACGAGTTACGAGCAGTACTTC
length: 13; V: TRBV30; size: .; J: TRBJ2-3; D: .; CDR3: CAWSPGGADTQYF; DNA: TGTGCCTGGAGTCCAGGGGGGGCAGATACGCAGTATTTT